The subject of this entry is one T cell receptor (beta chain). The repertoire was sequenced with immunoSEQ multiplex PCR; TCRdb's copy has only in-frame clones and lacks some. This sample has tens of thousands of clones, with about 87% found just once. These data belong to a study of PD-L1 blockade in urothelial cancer. After removal of 0 bases from V and 6 bases from J, the junction contained 5 bases not matched to a gene. The CDR3 covers 14 residues. The germline CDR1 and CDR2 sequences are SGHDN and FVKESK. The input for sequencing was PBMCs, taken around atezolizumab (anti-PD-L1) treatment. The clonotype originates from a middle-aged man with urothelial cancer. The chain combines TRBV14 with TRBJ2-7; TRBD1 aligns across 7 bases. CDR3 sequence (DNA): TGTGCCAGCAGCCAAGATTTTGGGGACAGCGAGCAGTACTTC. Its translation: CASSQDFGDSEQYF.